This is a list of T cell receptor beta chains from one sample in a study of a mutant IDH1 vaccine in newly diagnosed glioma. Their antigens remain unidentified. Measured with immunoSEQ multiplex PCR; TCRdb has only the in-frame clones, and not every one. The repertoire includes 45,000 or so clones, approximately 90% of them detected once, and 5.7% sits in the top ten. The sequencing here drew on PBMCs, taken from a glioma patient whose treatment included an IDH1 peptide vaccine. The receptors stem from a woman aged 40 to 50 with glioma. Each CDR3 is given with its conserved first and last residue. D genes are given only for firm matches. The listing skips clone size in some rows; elsewhere it reads once, few, many or a size class.

abundance	v_gene	d_gene	j_gene	CDR3nt	CDR3aa
.	TRBV7-9	TRBD2	TRBJ2-1	TGTGCCAGCAGCTTCCCTAACATAGCGGGGGCCACCTCTTACAATGAGCAGTTCTTC	CASSFPNIAGATSYNEQFF
.	TRBV5-1	.	TRBJ2-2	TGCGCCAGCAGCCCGAACACCGGGGAGCTGTTTTTT	CASSPNTGELFF
.	TRBV2	TRBD1	TRBJ1-1	TGTGCCAGCAGTGCGCCCCAGGGGGGGAACACTGAAGCTTTCTTT	CASSAPQGGNTEAFF
.	TRBV7-8	.	TRBJ2-5	TGTGCCAGCATCCGGGAGAGGTTCGGAGAGACCCAGTACTTC	CASIRERFGETQYF
.	TRBV19	TRBD1	TRBJ1-1	TGTGCCAGTAGTACTAGACAGGGAGTTACTGAAGCTTTCTTT	CASSTRQGVTEAFF
.	TRBV30	.	TRBJ2-5	TGTGCCTGGAGTGTGGGGACCCAGTACTTC	CAWSVGTQYF
.	TRBV10-2	TRBD2	TRBJ2-1	TGCGCCAGCAGAAGCGGGAGGCGCTACAATGAGCAGTTCTTC	CASRSGRRYNEQFF
.	TRBV10-2	TRBD1	TRBJ2-7	TGCGCCAGCAGGCAGGGGGCCGGCTACGAGCAGTACTTC	CASRQGAGYEQYF
.	TRBV18	.	TRBJ2-7	TGTGCCAGCTCACCAAGCGCGGTTTCCTACGAGCAGTACTTC	CASSPSAVSYEQYF
few	TRBV29-1	.	TRBJ1-4	TGCAGCGTACGGAGGGGGAATGAAAAACTGTTTTTT	CSVRRGNEKLFF
.	TRBV5-3	.	TRBJ2-3	TGTGCCAGAAGCTTGCCCTTGGTCACAGATACGCAGTATTTT	CARSLPLVTDTQYF
.	TRBV30	.	TRBJ1-3	TGTGCCTGGATGTGGGGCAGGGGCAGAAACACCATATATTTT	CAWMWGRGRNTIYF
.	TRBV19	TRBD2	TRBJ2-1	TGTGCCAGTAGCGTACTAGCGGGGGGATTCAATGAGCAGTTCTTC	CASSVLAGGFNEQFF
.	TRBV2	.	TRBJ1-6	TGTGCCAGCAGTGTCCTCACCGACAGCCAACCCCTCCACTTT	CASSVLTDSQPLHF
.	TRBV5-6	TRBD2	TRBJ2-3	TGTGCCAGCGCGCGGGGGGCCGGGACAGATACGCAGTATTTT	CASARGAGTDTQYF
.	TRBV4-1	.	TRBJ2-7	TGCGCCAGCAGCCAACCCCGGACCCTTTTCTACGAGCAGTACTTC	CASSQPRTLFYEQYF